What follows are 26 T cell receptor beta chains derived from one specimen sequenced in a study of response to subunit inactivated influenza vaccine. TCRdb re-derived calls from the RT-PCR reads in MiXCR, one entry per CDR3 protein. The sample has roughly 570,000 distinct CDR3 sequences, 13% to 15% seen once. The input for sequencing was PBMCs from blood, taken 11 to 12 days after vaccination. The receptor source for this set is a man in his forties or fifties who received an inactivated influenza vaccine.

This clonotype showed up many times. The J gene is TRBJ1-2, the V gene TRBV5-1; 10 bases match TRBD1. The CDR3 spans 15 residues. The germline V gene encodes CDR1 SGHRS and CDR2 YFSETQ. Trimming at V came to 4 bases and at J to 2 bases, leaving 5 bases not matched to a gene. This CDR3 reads CASSMGDRGNYGYTF. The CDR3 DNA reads TGCGCCAGCAGCATGGGGGACAGGGGAAACTATGGCTACACCTTC.

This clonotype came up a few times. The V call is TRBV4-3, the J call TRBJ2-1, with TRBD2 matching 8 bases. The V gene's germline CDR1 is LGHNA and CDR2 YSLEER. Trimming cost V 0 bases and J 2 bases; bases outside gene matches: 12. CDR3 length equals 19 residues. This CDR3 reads CASSQDGLDGGGTYNEQFF. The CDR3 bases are TGCGCCAGCAGCCAAGATGGGTTGGATGGCGGGGGGACCTACAATGAGCAGTTCTTC.

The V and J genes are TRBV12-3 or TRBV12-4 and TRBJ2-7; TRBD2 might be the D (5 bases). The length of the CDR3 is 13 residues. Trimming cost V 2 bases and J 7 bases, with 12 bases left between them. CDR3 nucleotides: TGTGCCAGCAGTTTATCGGGGATCGGAGAGCAGTACTTC. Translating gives CASSLSGIGEQYF.

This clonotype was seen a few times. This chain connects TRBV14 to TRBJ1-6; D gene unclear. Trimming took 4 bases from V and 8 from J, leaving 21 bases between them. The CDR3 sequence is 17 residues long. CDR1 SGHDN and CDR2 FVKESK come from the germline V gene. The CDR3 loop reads CASSRGSPGLGDSPLHF. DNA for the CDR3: TGTGCCAGCAGCCGGGGATCCCCCGGTCTTGGGGATTCACCCCTCCACTTT.

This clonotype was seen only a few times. CDR3 region: CASSYSKGTDLLQETQYF. The DNA of the CDR3 is TGTGCCAGCAGTTACTCGAAGGGGACAGACCTTCTCCAAGAGACCCAGTACTTC. This chain uses TRBV6-2 or TRBV6-3 with TRBJ2-5; the match to TRBD1 covers 7 bases. The trim removed 0 bases at V and 1 base at J, leaving 11 bases unmatched. Germline V gene data show CDR1 as MNHEY and CDR2 as SVGEGT. The CDR3 covers 18 residues.

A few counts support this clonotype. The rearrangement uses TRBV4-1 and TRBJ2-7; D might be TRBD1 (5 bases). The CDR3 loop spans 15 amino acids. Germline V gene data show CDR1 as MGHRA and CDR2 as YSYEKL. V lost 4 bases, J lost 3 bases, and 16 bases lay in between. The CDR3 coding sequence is TGCGCCAGCAGCCCTCAATCCAGGGTACTCTACGAGCAGTACTTC. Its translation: CASSPQSRVLYEQYF.

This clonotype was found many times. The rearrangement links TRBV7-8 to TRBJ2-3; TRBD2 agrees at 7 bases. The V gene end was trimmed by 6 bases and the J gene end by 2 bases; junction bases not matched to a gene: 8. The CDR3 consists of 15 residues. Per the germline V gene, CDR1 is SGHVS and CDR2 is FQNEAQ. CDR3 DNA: TGTGCCAGCAGTCGCAGCGGGACTTACACAGATACGCAGTATTTT. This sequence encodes CASSRSGTYTDTQYF.

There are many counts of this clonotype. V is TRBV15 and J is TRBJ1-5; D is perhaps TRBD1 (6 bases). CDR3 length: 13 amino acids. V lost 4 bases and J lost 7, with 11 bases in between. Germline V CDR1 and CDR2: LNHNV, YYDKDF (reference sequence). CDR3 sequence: CATSINRAQPQHF. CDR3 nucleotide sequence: TGTGCCACCAGCATCAACAGGGCCCAGCCCCAGCATTTT.

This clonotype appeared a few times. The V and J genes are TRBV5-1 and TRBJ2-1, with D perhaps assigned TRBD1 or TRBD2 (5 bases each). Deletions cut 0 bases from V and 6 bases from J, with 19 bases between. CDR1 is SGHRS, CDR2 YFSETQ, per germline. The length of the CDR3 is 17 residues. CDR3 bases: TGCGCCAGCAGCTTGGGAGTCTGGGGGAATAGGGGCAATGAGCAGTTCTTC. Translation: CASSLGVWGNRGNEQFF.

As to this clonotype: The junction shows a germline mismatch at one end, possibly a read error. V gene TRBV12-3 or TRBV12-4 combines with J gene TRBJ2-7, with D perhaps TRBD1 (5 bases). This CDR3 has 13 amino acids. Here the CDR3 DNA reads TGTGCAAGCACCCCACAGGTCCATTACGAGCAGTACTTC. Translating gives CASTPQVHYEQYF.

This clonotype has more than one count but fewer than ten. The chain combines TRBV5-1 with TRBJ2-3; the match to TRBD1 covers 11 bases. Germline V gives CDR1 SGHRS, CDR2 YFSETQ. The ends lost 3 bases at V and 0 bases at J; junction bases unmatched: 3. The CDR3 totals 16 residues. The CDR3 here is CASSWTGGASTDTQYF. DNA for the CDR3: TGCGCCAGCAGCTGGACAGGGGGCGCCAGCACAGATACGCAGTATTTT.

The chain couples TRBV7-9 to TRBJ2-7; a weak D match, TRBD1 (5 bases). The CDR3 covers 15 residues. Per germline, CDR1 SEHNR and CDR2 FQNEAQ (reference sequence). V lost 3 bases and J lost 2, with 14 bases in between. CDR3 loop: CASSFLGRAAYEQYF. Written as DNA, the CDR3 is TGTGCCAGCAGCTTCCTGGGCAGGGCGGCCTACGAGCAGTACTTC.

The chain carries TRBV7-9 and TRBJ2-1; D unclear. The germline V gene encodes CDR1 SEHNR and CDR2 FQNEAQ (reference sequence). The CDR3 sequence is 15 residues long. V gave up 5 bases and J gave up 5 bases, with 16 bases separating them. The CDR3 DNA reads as TGTGCCAGCAGCGGATCCGGTTCCGCACACAATGAGCAGTTCTTC. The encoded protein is CASSGSGSAHNEQFF.

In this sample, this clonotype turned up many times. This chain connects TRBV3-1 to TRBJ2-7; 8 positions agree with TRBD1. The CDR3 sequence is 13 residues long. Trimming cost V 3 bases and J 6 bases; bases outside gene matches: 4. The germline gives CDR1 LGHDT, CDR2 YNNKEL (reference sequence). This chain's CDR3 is CASSQGDRGEQYF. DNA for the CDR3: TGTGCCAGCAGCCAGGGTGACAGGGGCGAGCAGTACTTC.

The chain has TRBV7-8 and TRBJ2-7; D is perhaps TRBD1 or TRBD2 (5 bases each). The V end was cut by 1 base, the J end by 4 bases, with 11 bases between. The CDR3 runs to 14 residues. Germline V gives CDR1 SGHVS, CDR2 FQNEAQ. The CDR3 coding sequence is TGTGCCAGCAGCTTAGGGGACGGTGGATACGAGCAGTACTTC. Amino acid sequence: CASSLGDGGYEQYF.

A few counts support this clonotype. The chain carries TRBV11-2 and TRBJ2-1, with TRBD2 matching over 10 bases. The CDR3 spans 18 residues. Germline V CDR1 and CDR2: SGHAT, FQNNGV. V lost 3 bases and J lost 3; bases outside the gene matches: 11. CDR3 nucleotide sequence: TGTGCCAGCAGCTTGGTAGTGTCTAGCGGGAGTTTCTACAATGAGCAGTTCTTC. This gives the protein CASSLVVSSGSFYNEQFF.

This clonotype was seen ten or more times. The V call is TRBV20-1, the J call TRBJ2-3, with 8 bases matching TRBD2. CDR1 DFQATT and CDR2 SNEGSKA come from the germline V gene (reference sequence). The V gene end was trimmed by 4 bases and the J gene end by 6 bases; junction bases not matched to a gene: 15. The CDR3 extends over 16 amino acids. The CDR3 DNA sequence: TGCAGTGCTACAACGATTCGGGAGGGCCTTACCGATACGCAGTATTTT. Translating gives CSATTIREGLTDTQYF.

The CDR3 spells CASSFGGGAATGELFF. CDR3 bases: TGTGCCAGCAGCTTCGGTGGGGGGGCTGCCACCGGGGAGCTGTTTTTT. The chain couples TRBV5-8 to TRBJ2-2, with D possibly being TRBD2 (7 bases). This CDR3 spans 16 amino acids. Germline lookup yields CDR1 SGHTS and CDR2 YDEGEE. Trimming cost V 2 bases and J 4 bases, with 15 bases left between them. The whole variable domain, remainder taken from reference TRBV5-8 and TRBJ2-2, is EAGVTQSPTHLIKTRGQQATLRCSPISGHTSVYWYQQALGLGLQFLLWYDEGEERNRGNFPPRFSGRQFPNYSSELNVNALELEDSALYLCASSFGGGAATGELFFGEGSRLTVL.

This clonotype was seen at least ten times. CDR3 nucleotide sequence: TGTGCCACCAGCACGGACAGGGAGCCTTACGAGCAGTACTTC. This gives the protein CATSTDREPYEQYF. V and J are TRBV15 and TRBJ2-7; 8 nucleotides agree with TRBD1. The trim removed 4 bases at V and 4 bases at J, leaving 6 bases unmatched. Germline assignment: CDR1 LNHNV and CDR2 YYDKDF (reference sequence). The CDR3 totals 14 residues.

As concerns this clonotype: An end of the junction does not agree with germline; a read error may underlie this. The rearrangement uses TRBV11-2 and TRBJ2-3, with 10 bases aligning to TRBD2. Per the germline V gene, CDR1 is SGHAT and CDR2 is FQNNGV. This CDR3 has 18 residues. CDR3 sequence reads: CASSSQRAGGLSTETQYF. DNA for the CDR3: TGTGCCAGCAGCTCTCAAAGAGCGGGGGGGCTGAGCACAGAGACGCAGTATTTT.

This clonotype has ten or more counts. The CDR3 region is CASSLSFDTQYF. The DNA for the CDR3 is TGTGCCAGCAGTTTATCATTTGATACGCAGTATTTT. V is TRBV28 and J is TRBJ2-3; D ambiguous. The CDR3 totals 12 residues. Germline V gene sequence: CDR1 MDHEN, CDR2 SYDVKM. V was pared by 1 base and J by 6 bases, with 5 bases between.

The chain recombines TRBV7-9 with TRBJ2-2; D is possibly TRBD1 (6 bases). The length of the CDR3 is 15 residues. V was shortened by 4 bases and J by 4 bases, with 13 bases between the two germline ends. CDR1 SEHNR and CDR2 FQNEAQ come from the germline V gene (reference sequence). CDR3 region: CASSSQGRSTGELFF. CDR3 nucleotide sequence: TGTGCCAGCAGCTCACAGGGAAGAAGCACCGGGGAGCTGTTTTTT. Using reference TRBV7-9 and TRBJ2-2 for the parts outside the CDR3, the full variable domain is DTGVSQNPRHKITKRGQNVTFRCDPISEHNRLYWYRQTLGQGPEFLTYFQNEAQLEKSRLLSDRFSAERPKGSFSTLEIQRTEQGDSAMYLCASSSQGRSTGELFFGEGSRLTVL.

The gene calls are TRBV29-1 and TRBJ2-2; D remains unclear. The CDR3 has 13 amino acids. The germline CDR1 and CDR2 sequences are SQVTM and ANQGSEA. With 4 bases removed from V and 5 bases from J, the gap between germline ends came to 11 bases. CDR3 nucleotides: TGCAGCGTTGTGGATACTTGGACCGGGGAGCTGTTTTTT. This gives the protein CSVVDTWTGELFF.

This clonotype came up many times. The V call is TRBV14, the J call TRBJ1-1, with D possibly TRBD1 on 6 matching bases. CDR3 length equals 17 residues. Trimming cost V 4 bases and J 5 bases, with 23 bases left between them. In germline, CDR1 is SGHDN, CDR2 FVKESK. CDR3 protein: CASSRYRVITPKTEAFF. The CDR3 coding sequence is TGTGCCAGCAGCCGCTACAGGGTTATCACCCCGAAGACTGAAGCTTTCTTT.

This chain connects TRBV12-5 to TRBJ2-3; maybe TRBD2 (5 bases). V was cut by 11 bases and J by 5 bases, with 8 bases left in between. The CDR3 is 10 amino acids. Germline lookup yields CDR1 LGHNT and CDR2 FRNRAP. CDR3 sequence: CAPGIDTQYF. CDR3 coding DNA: TGTGCTCCGGGGATAGATACGCAGTATTTT.

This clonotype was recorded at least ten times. CDR3 residues: CASSRGSLGYEQYF. As DNA, the CDR3 is TGTGCCAGCTCACGTGGGTCTTTGGGCTACGAGCAGTACTTC. The rearrangement uses TRBV18 and TRBJ2-7; unclear D gene. Trimming pared 4 bases from V and 3 bases from J, leaving 13 bases between. The CDR3 contains 14 residues. The germline gives CDR1 KGHSH, CDR2 LQKENI. The whole variable domain, filled in from reference TRBV18 and TRBJ2-7, reads NAGVMQNPRHLVRRRGQEARLRCSPMKGHSHVYWYRQLPEEGLKFMVYLQKENIIDESGMPKERFSAEFPKEGPSILRIQQVVRGDSAAYFCASSRGSLGYEQYFGPGTRLTVT.